The 26 T cell receptor beta chains below come from one sample, sequenced in a study of long-term antiretroviral therapy in people with HIV. Samples were assayed with immunoSEQ v3.0 at survey level. The table came from immunoSEQ multiplex PCR; TCRdb's copy has only in-frame clones and leaves some out. The top ten hold under 15% of the sample, which has roughly 38,000 clones, roughly 80% seen once. The sequences come from unsorted PBMCs, collected 0.3 years after starting antiretroviral therapy. The receptors originated from a man aged 18 to 29 with HIV.

The CDR3 nucleotides read TGTGCCAGCAATAGCGGGACCCAAGAGACCCAGTACTTC. It specifies CASNSGTQETQYF. The chain combines TRBV19 with TRBJ2-5; 8 bases agree with TRBD2. Germline CDR1 LNHDA, CDR2 SQIVND (reference sequence). The CDR3 loop spans 13 amino acids. V lost 9 bases to trimming and J lost 1 base; unmatched junction nucleotides: 4.

V gene TRBV5-1 combines with J gene TRBJ1-4, with D possibly TRBD1 on 5 matching bases. The CDR3 loop spans 15 amino acids. CDR1 and CDR2 from the germline V gene are SGHRS and YFSETQ. The V and J ends lost 3 bases and 0 bases respectively, with 9 bases between them. The CDR3 coding sequence is TGCGCCAGCAGCTCCACAGGTTCAACTAATGAAAAACTGTTTTTT. Its protein is CASSSTGSTNEKLFF.

This clone was observed a handful of times. J is TRBJ1-6 and V is TRBV7-2; 9 bases line up with TRBD1. Trimming at V came to 6 bases and at J to 8 bases, leaving 2 bases not matched to a gene. Germline assignment: CDR1 SGHTA and CDR2 FQGNSA. CDR3 length: 13 amino acids. DNA of the CDR3: TGTGCCAGCAGGGACAGGGGTGATTCACCCCTCCACTTT. This translates into CASRDRGDSPLHF.

The chain is built from TRBV7-6 and TRBJ2-5, with 7 nucleotides matching TRBD2. Germline V gives CDR1 SGHVS, CDR2 FNYEAQ. This CDR3 is 15 amino acids long. After removal of 5 bases from V and 5 bases from J, the junction contained 11 bases not matched to a gene. The CDR3 sequence is CASSLSGPSSETQYF. The CDR3 region has the DNA TGTGCCAGCAGCCTTAGCGGGCCTTCGAGTGAGACCCAGTACTTC.

V and J are TRBV14 and TRBJ2-5; TRBD1 is a possible D gene (6 bases). CDR1 SGHDN and CDR2 FVKESK come from the germline V gene. The CDR3 totals 16 residues. Trimming took off 4 bases at V and 5 bases at J, with 20 bases between the two ends. The CDR3 reads CASSPFVRTGSETQYF. The CDR3 DNA reads TGTGCCAGCAGCCCCTTCGTCCGAACAGGGTCGGAGACCCAGTACTTC.

This clone was picked up one time. The chain carries TRBV5-6 and TRBJ1-3, with D uncertain. The CDR3 runs to 13 residues. Trimming removed 4 bases at V and 0 bases at J, with 5 bases between. Germline assignment: CDR1 SGHDT and CDR2 YYEEEE. The CDR3, as DNA: TGTGCCAGCAGCGTTTCCTCTGGAAACACCATATATTTT. Translating gives CASSVSSGNTIYF.

The chain uses TRBV10-3 and TRBJ2-5; D call uncertain. Trimming took off 4 bases at V and 5 bases at J, with 11 bases between the two ends. CDR3 length: 13 amino acids. Germline CDR1 ENHRY, CDR2 SYGVKD. This CDR3 is CAISVNGWETQYF. In nucleotides, the CDR3 is TGTGCCATCAGTGTTAACGGTTGGGAGACCCAGTACTTC.

This chain joins TRBV10-3 and TRBJ1-5, with TRBD1 matching over 8 bases. The CDR3 extends over 15 amino acids. CDR1 is ENHRY and CDR2 is SYGVKD in the germline V gene. J lost 0 bases, V lost 4 bases, and 2 bases had no gene match. CDR3 amino acids: CAISGQGYSNQPQHF. The DNA for the CDR3 is TGTGCCATCAGTGGACAGGGGTATAGCAATCAGCCCCAGCATTTT.

The rearrangement uses TRBV23-1 and TRBJ2-2; D is possibly TRBD2 (6 bases). TRBV23-1 is treated as an ORF (open reading frame) with a function not yet certain. The CDR3 length is 16 residues. Trimming removed 4 bases from V and 0 bases from J, with 12 bases in between. The CDR3 loop reads CASSLAADTNTGELFF. The CDR3 coding sequence is TGCGCCAGCAGTCTAGCGGCAGATACGAACACCGGGGAGCTGTTTTTT.

This CDR3 is CASSSGQLEQYF. CDR3 in DNA: TGTGCCAGCAGCTCCGGACAGCTCGAGCAGTACTTC. The V and J genes are TRBV7-9 and TRBJ2-7; a weak D match, TRBD1 (6 bases). This CDR3 has 12 amino acids. The V and J ends lost 4 bases and 6 bases respectively, with 10 bases between them. CDR1 and CDR2 (germline): SEHNR, FQNEAQ (reference sequence).

The genes are TRBV7-2 and TRBJ1-1; unclear D gene. Germline assignment: CDR1 SGHTA and CDR2 FQGNSA. The CDR3 has 13 amino acids. The ends were cut back, 2 bases at V and 1 base at J, with 5 bases in the middle. CDR3 protein: CASSLQENTEAFF. In DNA form, the CDR3 reads TGTGCCAGCAGCTTACAAGAGAACACTGAAGCTTTCTTT.

This chain joins TRBV7-2 and TRBJ2-1, with D perhaps given as TRBD1 or TRBD2 (5 bases each). From germline, CDR1 is SGHTA and CDR2 FQGNSA. The CDR3 length is 14 residues. The V end was cut by 0 bases, the J end by 7 bases, with 10 bases between. In DNA form, the CDR3 reads TGTGCCAGCAGCTTAGCTGGGGGATCAAATGAGCAGTTCTTC. It yields the protein CASSLAGGSNEQFF.

V is TRBV6-1 and J is TRBJ1-4; 7 bases match TRBD1. The J segment lost 10 bases and the V segment lost 1 base, leaving 9 bases of the junction unmatched. The length of the CDR3 is 15 residues. Germline CDR1 MNHNS, CDR2 SASEGT. In DNA, the CDR3 is TGTGCCAGCAGTGAAGTCGGAGGGGGCTCGGGAAAACTGTTTTTT. It codes for CASSEVGGGSGKLFF.

This chain connects TRBV6-1 to TRBJ1-3, with D maybe TRBD1 (5 bases). Germline V gene data show CDR1 as MNHNS and CDR2 as SASEGT. V gave up 4 bases and J gave up 6 bases, with 16 bases separating them. This CDR3 region has 15 residues. The CDR3 DNA reads as TGTGCCAGCAGTGCCCAATGGGGGGGGATAAACACCATATATTTT. Protein sequence: CASSAQWGGINTIYF.

The chain carries TRBV19 and TRBJ1-3; 10 bases fit TRBD1. Germline lookup yields CDR1 LNHDA and CDR2 SQIVND (reference sequence). The ends lost 5 bases at V and 1 base at J; junction bases unmatched: 5. This CDR3 is built from 16 residues. The CDR3 sequence: CASSQTGGASGNTIYF. CDR3 DNA: TGTGCCAGTAGTCAGACAGGGGGCGCTTCTGGAAACACCATATATTTT.

The CDR3 loop is CASSYQETQYF. DNA of the CDR3: TGCGCCAGCAGCTACCAAGAGACCCAGTACTTC. The rearrangement links TRBV5-1 to TRBJ2-5; D gene ambiguous. V dropped 3 bases and J dropped 0 bases, with 0 bases sitting between them. The CDR3 loop spans 11 amino acids. Germline loops: CDR1 SGHRS, CDR2 YFSETQ.

This clone was seen just once. V is TRBV7-3 and J is TRBJ2-6; D not certain. Germline values: CDR1 SGHTA, CDR2 FQGTGA. Trimming took off 5 bases at V and 0 bases at J, with 14 bases between the two ends. This CDR3 is built from 17 residues. As DNA, the CDR3 is TGTGCCAGCAGCCGAGGCAAATCCAGCTCTGGGGCCAACGTCCTGACTTTC. Translating it yields CASSRGKSSSGANVLTF.

This chain connects TRBV6-4 to TRBJ2-3; D uncertain. The germline V gene has CDR1 MRHNA and CDR2 SNTAGT. The CDR3 extends over 13 amino acids. Trimming cost V 2 bases and J 5 bases, with 8 bases left between them. The CDR3 DNA reads TGTGCCAGCAGTGACAACTATGTAGATACGCAGTATTTT. Residues: CASSDNYVDTQYF.

The chain is built from TRBV11-2 and TRBJ2-2, with D perhaps matching TRBD1 (6 bases). From germline, CDR1 is SGHAT and CDR2 FQNNGV. V was pared by 4 bases and J by 3 bases, with 12 bases between. The CDR3 loop spans 15 amino acids. As DNA, the CDR3 is TGTGCCAGCAGCTGGGGGACAAGCGACACCGGGGAGCTGTTTTTT. This codes for CASSWGTSDTGELFF.

This clone is medium-sized. This chain uses TRBV30 with TRBJ1-2; D remains unclear. CDR3 length equals 14 residues. The germline V gene encodes CDR1 GTSNPN and CDR2 SVGIG (reference sequence). V lost 1 base and J lost 4, with 13 bases in between. The CDR3 DNA is TGTGCCTGGAGTGATACAGTTCCGAGCTATGGCTACACCTTC. Translation gives CAWSDTVPSYGYTF.

This chain links TRBV10-1 with TRBJ2-7, with a possible D match to TRBD2 (5 bases). Germline-derived CDR1 and CDR2 are WNHNN and SYGVQD (reference sequence). CDR3 length: 14 residues. Deletions cut 0 bases from V and 6 bases from J, with 12 bases between. The CDR3 coding sequence is TGCGCCAGCAGTGAGTCGAGGGATTTAGGCGAGCAGTACTTC. It is translated as CASSESRDLGEQYF.

The chain combines TRBV10-3 with TRBJ2-7, with 10 bases fitting TRBD2. Per the germline V gene, CDR1 is ENHRY and CDR2 is SYGVKD. This CDR3 has 15 amino acids. Trimming cost V 6 bases and J 5 bases; bases outside gene matches: 10. The CDR3 protein is CAIRIPSGSTNEQYF. The CDR3 nucleotides are TGTGCCATCAGGATCCCTAGCGGGAGTACGAACGAGCAGTACTTC.

The chain has TRBV7-2 and TRBJ2-7; D is unclear. The germline CDR1 and CDR2 sequences are SGHTA and FQGNSA. The CDR3 is made up of 14 amino acids. The ends were cut back, 0 bases at V and 1 base at J, with 7 bases in the middle. In DNA form, the CDR3 reads TGTGCCAGCAGCTTAGCGGACCGTTCCTACGAGCAGTACTTC. It yields the protein CASSLADRSYEQYF.

This clone came up a few times. This chain joins TRBV6-1 and TRBJ2-2; D perhaps matches TRBD2 (5 bases). V gave up 3 bases and J gave up 0 bases, with 8 bases separating them. Germline V CDR1 and CDR2: MNHNS, SASEGT. This CDR3 contains 15 residues. CDR3 loop: CASSDREPNTGELFF. CDR3 bases: TGTGCCAGCAGTGATCGGGAACCGAACACCGGGGAGCTGTTTTTT.

This clone was detected a few times. V gene TRBV19 combines with J gene TRBJ2-7; D remains ambiguous. CDR1 is LNHDA and CDR2 is SQIVND in the germline V gene (reference sequence). This CDR3 is 11 amino acids long. Trimming took 10 bases from V and 3 from J, leaving 10 bases between them. The CDR3 DNA reads TGTGCCACCGCTAACTTCTACGAGCAGTACTTC. Translated, it gives CATANFYEQYF.

The chain recombines TRBV7-2 with TRBJ2-5, with D unclear. This CDR3 is built from 14 residues. Looked up from germline, CDR1 is SGHTA and CDR2 is FQGNSA. Deletions cut 1 base from V and 5 bases from J, with 11 bases between. This CDR3 reads CASSLGAIRETQYF. The CDR3 region has the DNA TGTGCCAGCAGCTTAGGGGCCATTAGGGAGACCCAGTACTTC.